The 11 T cell receptor beta chains given below trace back to one sample, sequenced in a study of blood T cell repertoires in COVID-19. Clones were sequenced by immunoSEQ multiplex PCR, and TCRdb holds only the in-frame ones, with some missing. This sample has more than 110,000 clones, with around 87% found just once. Sequencing used peripheral blood. These receptors all stem from a human donor in a cohort sampled during active COVID-19.

The chain uses TRBV7-9 and TRBJ2-7, with a possible D match to TRBD2 (5 bases). The CDR3 totals 14 residues. Between the trimmed V and J ends, which lost 2 bases and 3 bases, there was a span of 11 bases. Germline V gene sequence: CDR1 SEHNR, CDR2 FQNEAQ (reference sequence). The CDR3 region is CASSLLAGRYEQYF. CDR3 nucleotide sequence: TGTGCCAGCAGCTTATTGGCGGGCCGCTACGAGCAGTACTTC.

The V gene is TRBV19, the J gene TRBJ1-3, with D perhaps matching TRBD1 (5 bases). V lost 6 bases to trimming and J lost 8 bases, with 17 bases between them. The CDR3 is made up of 14 amino acids. CDR1 LNHDA and CDR2 SQIVND come from the germline V gene (reference sequence). The CDR3 DNA is TGTGCCAGTAGATCTCAAGGGGCCAGGGACACCATATATTTT. It translates to CASRSQGARDTIYF.

On this clone itself: The sample holds other DNA sequences that translate to the same CDR3. This chain links TRBV5-1 with TRBJ1-4; D is possibly TRBD1 (5 bases). The V and J ends lost 0 bases and 7 bases respectively, with 10 bases between them. The germline V gene has CDR1 SGHRS and CDR2 YFSETQ. The CDR3 contains 14 residues. CDR3 nucleotides: TGCGCCAGCAGCTTGGGTCAGGGCGGTGAAAAACTGTTTTTT. Translated, it gives CASSLGQGGEKLFF.

This chain uses TRBV5-1 with TRBJ1-4, with 7 bases that match TRBD1. Trimming cost V 1 base and J 7 bases; bases outside gene matches: 19. CDR1 is SGHRS and CDR2 is YFSETQ in the germline V gene. This CDR3 has 19 residues. CDR3 loop: CASSLSGDRVGSGGEKLFF. In nucleotides, the CDR3 is TGCGCCAGCAGCTTGTCTGGCGACAGGGTTGGGAGTGGAGGTGAAAAACTGTTTTTT.

Turning to this clone: At one end the junction does not follow the germline gene, possibly because of a read error. The chain uses TRBV7-2 and TRBJ1-2; no reliable D call. Germline V gene data show CDR1 as SGHTA and CDR2 as FQGNSA. The CDR3 runs 13 residues. The CDR3 here is CASSLGTGEVCWF. In DNA form, the CDR3 reads TGTGCCAGCAGCTTAGGGACGGGAGAGGTATGCTGGTTC.

This chain connects TRBV20-1 to TRBJ2-2; D unresolved. Deletions cut 3 bases from V and 1 base from J, with 9 bases between. CDR3 length: 14 amino acids. The germline CDR1 and CDR2 sequences are DFQATT and SNEGSKA (reference sequence). This chain's CDR3 is CSASMRLNTGELFF. For the CDR3, the DNA is TGCAGTGCTAGTATGCGGTTGAACACCGGGGAGCTGTTTTTT.

The chain employs TRBV6-5 and TRBJ2-7, with no clear D. The germline CDR1 and CDR2 sequences are MNHEY and SVGAGI. The length of the CDR3 is 13 residues. Trimming left V 7 bases short and J 4 bases short, with 14 bases between. CDR3: CASTQQSRYEQYF. The CDR3 DNA reads as TGTGCCAGCACTCAACAGTCCCGATACGAGCAGTACTTC.

V is TRBV27 and J is TRBJ2-7; 12 bases fit TRBD2. With V trimmed by 5 bases and J by 1 base, 6 bases remained unmatched. The CDR3 covers 16 residues. Germline lookup yields CDR1 MNHEY and CDR2 SMNVEV (reference sequence). The CDR3, as DNA: TGTGCCAGCAGTGAGGTGACTAGCGGGAGTTCCTACGAGCAGTACTTC. Amino acid sequence: CASSEVTSGSSYEQYF.

This chain connects TRBV11-2 to TRBJ1-2, with 8 nucleotides matching TRBD1. V shed 3 bases and J 6 bases; nucleotides not matched to a gene: 9. CDR3 length: 15 residues. The germline V gene has CDR1 SGHAT and CDR2 FQNNGV. CDR3 nucleotides: TGTGCCAGCAGCTTGGGAGGACAGGGAGTAAATGGCTACACCTTC. Protein product: CASSLGGQGVNGYTF.

This clone was observed a single time. This chain uses TRBV11-2 with TRBJ1-4, with D unclear. CDR1 is SGHAT and CDR2 is FQNNGV in the germline V gene. Trimming took off 5 bases at V and 0 bases at J, with 10 bases between the two ends. The CDR3 totals 15 residues. CDR3 protein: CASSPGGATNEKLFF. The CDR3 nucleotides read TGTGCCAGCAGCCCCGGCGGTGCAACTAATGAAAAACTGTTTTTT.

A single count supports this clone. The V gene is TRBV30, the J gene TRBJ2-2; 10 bases align to TRBD2. Trimming took 5 bases from V and 4 from J; bases not matched to a gene: 4. CDR3 length: 14 amino acids. CDR1 and CDR2 (germline): GTSNPN, SVGIG (reference sequence). The CDR3 region is CAWAGLASTGELFF. In nucleotides, the CDR3 is TGTGCCTGGGCGGGACTAGCGAGCACCGGGGAGCTGTTTTTT.